This section outlines one TCR beta chain sequence together with its context. These data come from a study of control samples from healthy donors and cancer patients. Measured with immunoSEQ multiplex PCR; TCRdb has only the in-frame clones, and not every one. Of some 190,000 clones detected, about nine tenths appear once; the ten largest clones hold 1.5% to 2%. The sequence was collected from a man aged 25-45 years in good health. The specimen was blood.

The CDR3, as DNA: TGTGCCAGCAGCTTACGGACTCACTTAGTAGATACGCAGTATTTT. Amino acids: CASSLRTHLVDTQYF. The V call is TRBV7-3, the J call TRBJ2-3; tentative D call: TRBD2 (5 bases). This CDR3 contains 15 residues. In germline, CDR1 is SGHTA, CDR2 FQGTGA. Trimming cost V 2 bases and J 5 bases, with 14 bases left between them.